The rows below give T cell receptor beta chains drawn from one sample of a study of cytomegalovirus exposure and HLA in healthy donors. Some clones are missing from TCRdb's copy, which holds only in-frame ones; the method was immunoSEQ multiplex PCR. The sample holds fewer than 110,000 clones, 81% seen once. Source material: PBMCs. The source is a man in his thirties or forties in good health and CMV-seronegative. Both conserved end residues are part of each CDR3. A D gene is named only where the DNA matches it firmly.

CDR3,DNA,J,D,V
CASRYRDSNYGYTF,TGTGCCAGCAGGTACCGGGACAGCAACTATGGCTACACCTTC,TRBJ1-2,TRBD1,TRBV6-1
CASSHMDSAEAFF,TGTGCCAGCAGCCACATGGACAGCGCTGAAGCTTTCTTT,TRBJ1-1,-,TRBV11-3
CASSDPGLPSHEQFF,TGTGCCAGCAGTGATCCGGGACTACCATCCCATGAGCAGTTCTTC,TRBJ2-1,TRBD2,TRBV6-1
CASSSPGQGLYEQYF,TGCGCCAGCAGCTCACCGGGACAGGGTCTCTACGAGCAGTACTTC,TRBJ2-7,TRBD1,TRBV5-1
CASSHILYEQYF,TGTGCCAGCAGCCACATCCTCTACGAGCAGTACTTC,TRBJ2-7,-,TRBV11-2
CASSRGQGGQPQHF,TGTGCCAGCTCCCGCGGACAGGGGGGGCAGCCCCAGCATTTT,TRBJ1-5,TRBD1,TRBV7-8
CASSRPGTNEKLFF,TGTGCCAGCAGCCGCCCGGGGACTAATGAAAAACTGTTTTTT,TRBJ1-4,-,TRBV25-1
CASSAREGDRVYEQYF,TGTGCCAGCAGCGCGAGGGAGGGGGACAGGGTGTACGAGCAGTACTTC,TRBJ2-7,TRBD1,TRBV9
CASSVGTDTQYF,TGCGCCAGCTCGGTCGGCACAGATACGCAGTATTTT,TRBJ2-3,-,TRBV5-1
CASSRDRNSNQPQHF,TGTGCCAGCAGTAGGGACAGGAATAGCAATCAGCCCCAGCATTTT,TRBJ1-5,TRBD1,TRBV6-6